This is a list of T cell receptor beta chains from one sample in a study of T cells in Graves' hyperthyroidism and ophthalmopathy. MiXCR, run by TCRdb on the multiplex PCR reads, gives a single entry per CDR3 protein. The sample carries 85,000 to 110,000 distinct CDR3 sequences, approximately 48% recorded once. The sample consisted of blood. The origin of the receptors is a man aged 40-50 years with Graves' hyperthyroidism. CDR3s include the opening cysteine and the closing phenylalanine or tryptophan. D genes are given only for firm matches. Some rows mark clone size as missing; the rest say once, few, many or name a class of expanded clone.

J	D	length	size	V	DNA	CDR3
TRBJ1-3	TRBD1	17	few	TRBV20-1	TGCAGTGCTAGAGTGAGGATTCCGGGACAGGGGTGGAACACCATATATTTT	CSARVRIPGQGWNTIYF
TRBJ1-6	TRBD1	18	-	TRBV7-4	TGTGCCAGCAGCGTAGGTAAGGACAGGGGGTCCTACAATTCACCCCTCCACTTT	CASSVGKDRGSYNSPLHF
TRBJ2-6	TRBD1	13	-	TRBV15	TGTGCCACCAGCAAAGACAGGGCGAACGTCCTGACTTTC	CATSKDRANVLTF
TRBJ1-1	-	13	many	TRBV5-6	TGTGCCAGCAGCCTGGGGAAGGACACTGAAGCTTTCTTT	CASSLGKDTEAFF
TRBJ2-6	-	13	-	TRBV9	TGTGCCAGCAGCGTAGATGGGGCCAACGTCCTGACTTTC	CASSVDGANVLTF
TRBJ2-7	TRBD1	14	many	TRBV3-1	TGTGCCAGCAGCCCGAGGGACAGGAGCTACGAGCAGTACTTC	CASSPRDRSYEQYF
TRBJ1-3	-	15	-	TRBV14	TGTGCCAGCAGCCTCCTGACGGACCCTGGAAACACCATATATTTT	CASSLLTDPGNTIYF
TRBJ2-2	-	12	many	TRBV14	TGTGCCAGCAGCCCGGGACCCGGGGAGCTGTTTTTT	CASSPGPGELFF
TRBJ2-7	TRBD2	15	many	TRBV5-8	TGTGCCAGCAGTGACCTCCGCGGGGGATCCTACGAGCAGTACTTC	CASSDLRGGSYEQYF
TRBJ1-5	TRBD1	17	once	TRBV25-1	TGTGCCAGCAGTCCATACAGGACAGGGAGTGGCAATCAGCCCCAGCATTTT	CASSPYRTGSGNQPQHF
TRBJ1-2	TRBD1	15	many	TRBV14	TGTGCCAGCAGCCAGAAACAGGGGGCCTTAAATGGCTACACCTTC	CASSQKQGALNGYTF
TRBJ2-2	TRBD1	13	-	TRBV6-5	TGTGCCAGCAGTGCACAGGGGGCCGGGGAGCTGTTTTTT	CASSAQGAGELFF
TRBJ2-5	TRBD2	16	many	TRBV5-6	TGTGCCAGCAGCCGCGGACTAGCGGGAGGATTTGAGACCCAGTACTTC	CASSRGLAGGFETQYF
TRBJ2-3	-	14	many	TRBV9	TGTGCCAGCAGCGTACCCCGGCGCACAGATACGCAGTATTTT	CASSVPRRTDTQYF
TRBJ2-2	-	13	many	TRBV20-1	TGCAGTGCTAGGTCTGGAGTGCCCGGGGAGCTGTTTTTT	CSARSGVPGELFF
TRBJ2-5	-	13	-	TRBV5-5	TGTGCCAGCAGCTTCACAGGGCAAGAGACCCAGTACTTC	CASSFTGQETQYF
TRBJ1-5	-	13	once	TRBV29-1	TGCAGCGTAGAGGAGGGGTCCACAGATACCCAGCATTTT	CSVEEGSTDTQHF
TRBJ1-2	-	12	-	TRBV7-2	TGTGCCAGCACCGAGGCAGGACGGGGCTACACCTTC	CASTEAGRGYTF
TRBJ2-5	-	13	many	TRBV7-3	TGTGCCAGCAGCTTGAGCGACGGCGAGACCCAGTACTTC	CASSLSDGETQYF
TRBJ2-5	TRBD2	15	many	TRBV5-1	TGCGCCAGCAGCTTTAGGCAGGGAGGGGCAGAGACCCAGTACTTC	CASSFRQGGAETQYF
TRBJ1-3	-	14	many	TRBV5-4	TGTGCCAGCAGCTTGGATAATAAAGGAAACACCATATATTTT	CASSLDNKGNTIYF
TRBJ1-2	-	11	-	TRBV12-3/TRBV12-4	TGTGCCAGCAGTTTATTGGCCGGGTACACCTTC	CASSLLAGYTF
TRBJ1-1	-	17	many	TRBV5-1	TGCGCCAGCAGCTTGGGCGTCAACTCCTATGAGAACACTGAAGCTTTCTTT	CASSLGVNSYENTEAFF
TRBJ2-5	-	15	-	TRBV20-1	TGCAGTGCTTACCATCTGGGAGGTGGGAAGAAGACCCAGTACTTC	CSAYHLGGGKKTQYF
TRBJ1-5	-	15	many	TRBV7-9	TGTGCCAGCAGCTTAGTAGGGGGAAGCAATCAGCCCCAGCATTTT	CASSLVGGSNQPQHF
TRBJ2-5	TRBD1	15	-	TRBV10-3	TGTGCCATCAGCGATGGCGGACAGGGTAGGGAGACCCAGTACTTC	CAISDGGQGRETQYF
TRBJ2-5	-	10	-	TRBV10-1	TGCGCCAGCAGTGGGGCGGGCCAGTACTTC	CASSGAGQYF
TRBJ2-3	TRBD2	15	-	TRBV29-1	TGCAGCGTTGAAGTAGCGGGGCCTAGCACAGATACGCAGTATTTT	CSVEVAGPSTDTQYF
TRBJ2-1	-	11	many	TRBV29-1	TGCAGCGCGGGACTCTACAATGAGCAGTTCTTC	CSAGLYNEQFF
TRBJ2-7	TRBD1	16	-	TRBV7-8	TGTGCCAGCAGCTCCCTGGCAGGGGGCACCCCCTACGAGCAGTACTTC	CASSSLAGGTPYEQYF
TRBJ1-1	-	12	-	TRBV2	TGTGCCAGCAGTCGGGCTAACACTGAAGCTTTCTTT	CASSRANTEAFF
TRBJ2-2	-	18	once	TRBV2	TGTACCAGCAGTGTAAGGACAGAATTTACCGCGAACACCGGGGAGCTGTTTTTT	CTSSVRTEFTANTGELFF
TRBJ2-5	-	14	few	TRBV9	TGTGCCAGCAGCTGGGGGAGCCATTCGGAGACCCAGTACTTC	CASSWGSHSETQYF
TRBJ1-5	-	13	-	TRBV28	TGTGCCAGCAGTCGAGTTATCAATCAGCCCCAGCATTTT	CASSRVINQPQHF
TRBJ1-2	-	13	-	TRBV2	TGTGCCAGCAGCCAAGGGGCAGTCTATGGCTACACCTTC	CASSQGAVYGYTF
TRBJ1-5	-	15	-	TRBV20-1	TGCAGTGCCCGATCGGGGTTACAGGGCGGGCAGCCCCAGCATTTT	CSARSGLQGGQPQHF
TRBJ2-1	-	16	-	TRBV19	TGTGCCAGTAGTATTGCCGGGACTCCTTCCTACAATGAGCAGTTCTTC	CASSIAGTPSYNEQFF
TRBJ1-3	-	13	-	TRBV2	TGTGCTAGGGGTTCCTTTGGTGTAAACACCATATATTTT	CARGSFGVNTIYF
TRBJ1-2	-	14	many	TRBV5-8	TGTGCCAGCAGCTTGGTCTCGGGGGTAACTGGCTACACCTTC	CASSLVSGVTGYTF
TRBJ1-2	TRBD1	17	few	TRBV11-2	TGTGCCAGCAGCCAAACCCCGGGGACAGGGGGTGAATATGGCTACACCTTC	CASSQTPGTGGEYGYTF
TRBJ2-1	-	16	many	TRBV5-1	TGCGCCAGCAGCTTCTTCTCAGGGTCGAGAGACAATGAGCAGTTCTTC	CASSFFSGSRDNEQFF
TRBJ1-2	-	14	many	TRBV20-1	TGCAGTGCTAGGAACGATGCCACCTCCGAGGGCTACACCTTC	CSARNDATSEGYTF
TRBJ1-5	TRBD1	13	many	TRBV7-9	TGTGCCAGCAGCCGGGACAGAAATCAGCCCCAGCATTTT	CASSRDRNQPQHF
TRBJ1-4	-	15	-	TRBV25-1	TGTGCTAGAGATAGGGTTGGACCTTGGAAAGAAAAACTGTTTTTT	CARDRVGPWKEKLFF
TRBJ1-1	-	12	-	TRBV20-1	TGCAGTGCCAGTTGGCGTAACACTGAAGCTCTCTTT	CSASWRNTEALF
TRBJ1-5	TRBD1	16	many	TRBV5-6	TGTGCCAGCAGCGCCGGGACAGTCGATAGCAATCAGCCCCAGCATTTT	CASSAGTVDSNQPQHF
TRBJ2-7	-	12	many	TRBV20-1	TGCAGTGCTAAACAGTCCTCCTACGAGCAGTACTTC	CSAKQSSYEQYF
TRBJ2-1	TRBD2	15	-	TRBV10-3	TGTGCCATCAGTGCGTCGGGACTAGCGGGCAATGAGCAGTTCTTC	CAISASGLAGNEQFF
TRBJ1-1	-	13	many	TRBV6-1	TGTGCCAGCAGTGAAGGGGTGTTGAGTGAAGCTTTCTTT	CASSEGVLSEAFF
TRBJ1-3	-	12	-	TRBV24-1	TGTGCCACCAGTGAAAGGACAAACACCATATATTTT	CATSERTNTIYF